This T cell receptor beta chain was sequenced for a study of vaccination and CD4 T cells after COVID-19. Remarks on this clonotype: Its antigen is unknown.

An Oncomine TCR Beta short-read assay was used to sequence the DNA from cultured CD4+ T cells. From the PCR reads, TCRdb called clonotypes with MiXCR, one entry per CDR3 protein. The sample records about 12,000 distinct CDR3 sequences, 55% to 60% being singletons. V shed 9 bases and J 9 bases; nucleotides not matched to a gene: 9. The CDR3 consists of 13 residues. The germline gives CDR1 MNHNS, CDR2 SASEGT. Treatment defined: 10-day PBMC culture with coronavirus spike peptide pools or control peptides (ViraFEST assay). The clonotype was recovered from a human donor who had recovered from COVID-19. Sequencing was performed on CD4+ T cells from blood, cultured in vitro. This chain links TRBV6-1 with TRBJ1-5; 9 nucleotides line up with TRBD1. CDR3 in DNA: TGTGCCAGTTCACAGGGGGCGAGTCTGCCCCAGCATTTT. Its translation: CASSQGASLPQHF.